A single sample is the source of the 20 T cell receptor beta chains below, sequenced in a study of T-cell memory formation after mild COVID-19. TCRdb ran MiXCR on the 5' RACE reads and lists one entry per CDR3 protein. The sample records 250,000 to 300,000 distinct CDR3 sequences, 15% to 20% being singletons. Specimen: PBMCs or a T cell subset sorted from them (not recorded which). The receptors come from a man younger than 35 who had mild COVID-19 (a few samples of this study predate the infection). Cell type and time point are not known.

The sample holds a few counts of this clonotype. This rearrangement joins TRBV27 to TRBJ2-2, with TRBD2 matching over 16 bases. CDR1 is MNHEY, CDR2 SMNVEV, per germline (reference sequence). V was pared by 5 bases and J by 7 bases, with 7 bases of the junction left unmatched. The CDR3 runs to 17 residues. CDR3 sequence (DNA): TGTGCCAGCAGTCCGGGACTAGCGGGGGGGCTTAGCGGGGAGCTGTTTTTT. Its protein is CASSPGLAGGLSGELFF.

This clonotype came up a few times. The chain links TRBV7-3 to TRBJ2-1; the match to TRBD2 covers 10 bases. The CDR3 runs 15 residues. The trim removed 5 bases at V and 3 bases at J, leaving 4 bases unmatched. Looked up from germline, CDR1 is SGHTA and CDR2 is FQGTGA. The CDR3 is CASSPAGGLYNEQFF. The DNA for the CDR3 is TGTGCCAGCAGCCCAGCGGGGGGGCTCTACAATGAGCAGTTCTTC.

CDR3 bases: TGTGCCAGCAGCGCGGGGACTCCCGGCGAGCAGTACTTC. Translated: CASSAGTPGEQYF. The rearrangement links TRBV9 to TRBJ2-7; D possibly corresponds to TRBD2 (6 bases). Germline-derived CDR1 and CDR2 are SGDLS and YYNGEE. The CDR3 covers 13 residues. Trimming cost V 3 bases and J 6 bases, with 13 bases left between them.

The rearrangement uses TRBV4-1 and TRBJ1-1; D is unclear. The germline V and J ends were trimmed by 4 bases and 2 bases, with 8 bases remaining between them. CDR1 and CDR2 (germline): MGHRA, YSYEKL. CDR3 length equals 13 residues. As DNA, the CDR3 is TGCGCCAGCAGCCCCGGGAGCAACACTGAAGCTTTCTTT. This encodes CASSPGSNTEAFF.

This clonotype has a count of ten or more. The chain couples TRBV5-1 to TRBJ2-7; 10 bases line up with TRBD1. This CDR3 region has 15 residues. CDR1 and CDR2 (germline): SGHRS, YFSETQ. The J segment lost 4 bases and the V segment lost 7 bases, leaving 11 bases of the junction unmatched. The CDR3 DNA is TGCGCCAGCGCCCGCTCCGGGACAGGGGAGTACGAGCAGTACTTC. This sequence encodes CASARSGTGEYEQYF.

CDR3 DNA: TGTGCCACCAGTGAGGCAGGGGTTTACACCTTC. It specifies CATSEAGVYTF. The V and J genes are TRBV24-1 and TRBJ1-2; possible D gene TRBD1, 6 bases. This CDR3 comprises 11 residues. From germline, CDR1 is KGHDR and CDR2 SFDVKD. Trimming removed 4 bases from V and 11 bases from J, with 10 bases in between.

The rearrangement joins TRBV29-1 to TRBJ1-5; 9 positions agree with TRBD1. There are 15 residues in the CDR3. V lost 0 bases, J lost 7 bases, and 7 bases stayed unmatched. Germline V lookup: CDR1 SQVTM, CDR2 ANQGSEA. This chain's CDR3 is CSVEDPGQGRQPQHF. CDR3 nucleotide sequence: TGCAGCGTTGAAGATCCGGGACAGGGTCGACAGCCCCAGCATTTT.

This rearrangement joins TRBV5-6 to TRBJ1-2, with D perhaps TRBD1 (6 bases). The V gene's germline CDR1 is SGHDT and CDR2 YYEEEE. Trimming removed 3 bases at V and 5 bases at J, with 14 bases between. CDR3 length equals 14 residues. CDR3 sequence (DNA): TGTGCCAGCAGCTCCGTACAGGGCCCGTATGGCTACACCTTC. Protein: CASSSVQGPYGYTF. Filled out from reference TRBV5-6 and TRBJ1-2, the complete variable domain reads DAGVTQSPTHLIKTRGQQVTLRCSPKSGHDTVSWYQQALGQGPQFIFQYYEEEERQRGNFPDRFSGHQFPNYSSELNVNALLLGDSALYLCASSSVQGPYGYTFGSGTRLTVV.

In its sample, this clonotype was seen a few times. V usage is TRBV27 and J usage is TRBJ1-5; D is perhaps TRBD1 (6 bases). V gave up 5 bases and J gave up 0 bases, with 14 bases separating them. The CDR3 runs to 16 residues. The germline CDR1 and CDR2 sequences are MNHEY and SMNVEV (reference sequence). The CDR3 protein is CASSTLPGHSNQPQHF. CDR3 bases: TGTGCCAGCAGTACCCTACCGGGACATAGCAATCAGCCCCAGCATTTT.

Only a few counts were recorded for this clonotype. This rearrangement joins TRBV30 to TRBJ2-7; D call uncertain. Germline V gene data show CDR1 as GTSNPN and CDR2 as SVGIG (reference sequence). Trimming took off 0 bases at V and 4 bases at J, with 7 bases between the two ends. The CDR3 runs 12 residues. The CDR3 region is CAWSVVPYEQYF. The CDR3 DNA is TGTGCCTGGAGTGTAGTACCATACGAGCAGTACTTC.

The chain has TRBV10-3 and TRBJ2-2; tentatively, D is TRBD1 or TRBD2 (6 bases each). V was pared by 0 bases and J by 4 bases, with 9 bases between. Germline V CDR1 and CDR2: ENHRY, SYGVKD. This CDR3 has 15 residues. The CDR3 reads CAISESRGLTGELFF. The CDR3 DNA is TGTGCCATCAGTGAGTCCCGGGGGCTCACCGGGGAGCTGTTTTTT.

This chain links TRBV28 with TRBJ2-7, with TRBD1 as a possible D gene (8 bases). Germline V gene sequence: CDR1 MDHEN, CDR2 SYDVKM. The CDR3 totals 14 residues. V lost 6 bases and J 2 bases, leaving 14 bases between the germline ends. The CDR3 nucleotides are TGTGCCAGCAGCCGGACAGGGAGGGCCTACGAGCAGTACGTC. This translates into CASSRTGRAYEQYV.

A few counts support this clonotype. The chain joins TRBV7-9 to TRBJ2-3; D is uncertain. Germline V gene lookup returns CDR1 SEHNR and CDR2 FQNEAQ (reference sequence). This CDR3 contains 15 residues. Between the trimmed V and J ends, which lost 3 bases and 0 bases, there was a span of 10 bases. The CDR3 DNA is TGTGCCAGCAGCTTTACCCTCTCTAGCACAGATACGCAGTATTTT. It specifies CASSFTLSSTDTQYF.

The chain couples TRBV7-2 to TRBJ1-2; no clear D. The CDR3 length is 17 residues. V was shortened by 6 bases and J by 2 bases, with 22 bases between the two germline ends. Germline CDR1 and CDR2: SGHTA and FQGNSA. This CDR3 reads CASRPPSTVVLNYGYTF. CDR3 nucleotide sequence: TGTGCCAGCAGACCCCCGAGCACAGTGGTTTTGAACTATGGCTACACCTTC.

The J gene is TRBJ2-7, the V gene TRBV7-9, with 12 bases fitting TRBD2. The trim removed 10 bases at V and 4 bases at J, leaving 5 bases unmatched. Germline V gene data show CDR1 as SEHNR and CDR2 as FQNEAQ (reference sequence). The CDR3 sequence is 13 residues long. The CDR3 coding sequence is TGTGCCAACACCGGGACTAGCGGGTACGAGCAGTACTTC. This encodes CANTGTSGYEQYF.

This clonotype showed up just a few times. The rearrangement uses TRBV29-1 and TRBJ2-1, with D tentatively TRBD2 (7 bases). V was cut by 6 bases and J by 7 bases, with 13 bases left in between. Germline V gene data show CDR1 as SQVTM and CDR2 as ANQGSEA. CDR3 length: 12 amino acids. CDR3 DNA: TGCAGCGTGGGGGGGCGCATAAATGAGCAGTTCTTC. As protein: CSVGGRINEQFF.

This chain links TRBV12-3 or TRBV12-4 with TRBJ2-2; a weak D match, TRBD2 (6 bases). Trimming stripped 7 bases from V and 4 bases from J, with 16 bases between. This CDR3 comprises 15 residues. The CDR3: CASTLMGGSTGELFF. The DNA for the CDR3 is TGTGCCAGCACCCTCATGGGGGGATCCACCGGGGAGCTGTTTTTT.

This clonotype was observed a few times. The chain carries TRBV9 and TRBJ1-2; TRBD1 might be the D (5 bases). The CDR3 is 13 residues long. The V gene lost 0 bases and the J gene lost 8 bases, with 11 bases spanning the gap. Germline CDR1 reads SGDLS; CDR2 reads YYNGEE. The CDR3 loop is CASSVDAGKGYTF. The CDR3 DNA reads TGTGCCAGCAGCGTAGACGCAGGGAAAGGCTACACCTTC.

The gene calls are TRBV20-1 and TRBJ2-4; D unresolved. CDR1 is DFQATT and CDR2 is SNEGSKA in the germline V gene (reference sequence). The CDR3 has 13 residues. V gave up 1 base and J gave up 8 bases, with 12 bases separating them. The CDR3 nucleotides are TGCAGTGCTAGAGTGCCCGGTCCAGACATTCAGTACTTC. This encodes CSARVPGPDIQYF.

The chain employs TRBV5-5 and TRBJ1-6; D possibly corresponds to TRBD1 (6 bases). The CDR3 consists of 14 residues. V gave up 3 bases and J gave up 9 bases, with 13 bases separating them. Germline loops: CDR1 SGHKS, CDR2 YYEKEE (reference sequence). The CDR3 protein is CASSWNTGTSPLHF. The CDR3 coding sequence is TGTGCCAGCAGCTGGAACACAGGGACTTCACCCCTCCACTTT.